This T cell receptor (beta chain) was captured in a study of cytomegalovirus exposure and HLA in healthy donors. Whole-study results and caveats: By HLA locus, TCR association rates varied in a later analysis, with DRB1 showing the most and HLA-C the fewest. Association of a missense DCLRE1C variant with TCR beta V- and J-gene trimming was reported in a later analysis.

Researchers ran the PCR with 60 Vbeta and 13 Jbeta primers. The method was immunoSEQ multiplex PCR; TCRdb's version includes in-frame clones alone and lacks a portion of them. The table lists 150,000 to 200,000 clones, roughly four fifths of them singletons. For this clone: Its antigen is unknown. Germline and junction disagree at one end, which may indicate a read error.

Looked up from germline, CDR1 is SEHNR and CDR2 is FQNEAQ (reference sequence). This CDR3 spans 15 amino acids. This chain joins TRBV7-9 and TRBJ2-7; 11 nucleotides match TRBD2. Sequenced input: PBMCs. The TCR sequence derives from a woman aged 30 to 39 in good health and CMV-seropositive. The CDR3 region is CSSSLGSGRGGEQYF. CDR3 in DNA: TGTTCCAGCAGCTTGGGTAGCGGGAGGGGGGGCGAGCAGTACTTC.